This T cell receptor beta chain comes out of a study of T cell responses to AZD1222 COVID-19 vaccine. Sequencing was performed with immunoSEQ multiplex PCR; in TCRdb, only in-frame clones are kept and a portion is missing. The repertoire consists of under 130,000 clones, with roughly 90% occurring once and the leading ten covering roughly 1.3%. The CDR3 totals 13 residues. The germline V gene encodes CDR1 MNHEY and CDR2 SMNVEV (reference sequence). V was shortened by 5 bases and J by 1 base, with 8 bases between the two germline ends. The sample in question was peripheral blood, obtained on day 0 of AZD1222 vaccination. The TCR comes from an adult in good health. The V call is TRBV27, the J call TRBJ2-5; the D gene is possibly TRBD1 (5 bases). CDR3 residues: CASSPDSQETQYF. In DNA form, the CDR3 reads TGTGCCAGCAGTCCCGACAGCCAAGAGACCCAGTACTTC.